This TCR beta chain was identified during a study of regulatory T cells in long-lasting Graves disease. At the level of the study: Positivity for TSH receptor antibodies plus over 5 years of antithyroid drugs meant persistent Graves' disease.

This clonotype was seen a handful of times. Its antigen is not identified. Overall study findings and caveats: Persistent Graves' cases showed lower TCR diversity than newly diagnosed cases. Sharing of public clonotypes was greater in persistent patients (approximately 2,700) than in new patients (around 880).

Combining iRepertoire HTBI primers with Arm-PCR of CDR3 regions, the authors built TCR beta libraries. Using its own MiXCR run on the multiplex PCR reads, TCRdb lists one record per CDR3 protein. Of around 500,000 distinct CDR3 sequences listed, roughly 20% are singletons. Time point meaning: persistent/refractory GD, antithyroid drugs over 5 years with positive TRAb. RNA extracted from PBMCs served as the sequencing template. Staff took approximately 8.7 milliliters of peripheral blood and put it into EDTA tubes. Per the germline V gene, CDR1 is SEHNR and CDR2 is FQNEAQ (reference sequence). The CDR3 is 15 amino acids. V lost 5 bases and J 1 base, leaving 14 bases between the germline ends.

The clonotype originates from a female donor with Graves disease. The chain recombines TRBV7-9 with TRBJ1-1; TRBD1 might be the D (6 bases). The material was peripheral blood mononuclear cells (PBMCs), obtained when the disease was refractory, from a patient treated with antithyroid drugs. The DNA of the CDR3 is TGTGCCAGCAGCATGAAACAGGGACAGAACACTGAAGCTTTCTTT. It yields the protein CASSMKQGQNTEAFF.